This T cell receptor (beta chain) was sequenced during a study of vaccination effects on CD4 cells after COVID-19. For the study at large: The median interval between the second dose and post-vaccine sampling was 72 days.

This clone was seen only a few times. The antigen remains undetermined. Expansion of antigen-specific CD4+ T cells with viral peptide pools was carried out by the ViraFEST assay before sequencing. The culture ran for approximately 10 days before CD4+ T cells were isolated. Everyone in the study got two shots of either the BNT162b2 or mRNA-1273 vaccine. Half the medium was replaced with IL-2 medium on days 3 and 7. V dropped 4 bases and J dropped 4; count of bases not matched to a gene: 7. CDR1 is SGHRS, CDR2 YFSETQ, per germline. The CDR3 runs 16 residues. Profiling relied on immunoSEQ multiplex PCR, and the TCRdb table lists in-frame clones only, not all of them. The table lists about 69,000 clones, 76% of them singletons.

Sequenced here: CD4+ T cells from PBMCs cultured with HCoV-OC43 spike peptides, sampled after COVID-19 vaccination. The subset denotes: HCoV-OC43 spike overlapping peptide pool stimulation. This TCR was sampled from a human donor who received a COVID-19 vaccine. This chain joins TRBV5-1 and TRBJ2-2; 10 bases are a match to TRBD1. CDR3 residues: CASSPVRQGATGELFF. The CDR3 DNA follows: TGCGCCAGCAGCCCGGTGAGACAGGGGGCCACCGGGGAGCTGTTTTTT.